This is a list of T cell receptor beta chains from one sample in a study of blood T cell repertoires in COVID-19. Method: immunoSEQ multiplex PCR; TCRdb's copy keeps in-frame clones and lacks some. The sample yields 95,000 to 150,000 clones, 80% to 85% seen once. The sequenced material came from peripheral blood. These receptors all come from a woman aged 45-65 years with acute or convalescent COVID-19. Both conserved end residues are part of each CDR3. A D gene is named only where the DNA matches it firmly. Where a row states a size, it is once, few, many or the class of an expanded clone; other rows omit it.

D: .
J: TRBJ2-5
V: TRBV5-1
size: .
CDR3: CASSSSGGTVRGETQYF
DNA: TGCGCCAGCAGCTCCTCCGGCGGGACAGTTCGGGGGGAGACCCAGTACTTC

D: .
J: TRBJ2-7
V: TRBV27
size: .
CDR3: CASSTLSEQYF
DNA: TGTGCCAGCAGTACCCTATCCGAGCAGTACTTC

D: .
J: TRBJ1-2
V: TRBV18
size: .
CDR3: CASSPYRAYGYTF
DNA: TGTGCCAGCTCACCGTACAGGGCCTATGGCTACACCTTC

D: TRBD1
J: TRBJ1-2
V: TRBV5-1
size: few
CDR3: CASRTGYRNYGYTF
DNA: TGCGCCAGTAGGACAGGGTATCGCAACTATGGCTACACCTTC

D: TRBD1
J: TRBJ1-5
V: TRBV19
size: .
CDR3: CASSRQGYNQPQHF
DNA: TGTGCCAGTAGTAGACAGGGGTACAATCAGCCCCAGCATTTT

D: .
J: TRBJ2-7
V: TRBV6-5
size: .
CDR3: CASTGGPRDEQYF
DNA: TGTGCCAGCACCGGGGGGCCTCGGGACGAGCAGTACTTC

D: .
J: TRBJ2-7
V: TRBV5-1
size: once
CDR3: CASSLWDSKSSYEQYF
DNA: TGCGCCAGCAGCTTGTGGGACTCAAAGAGCTCCTACGAGCAGTACTTC

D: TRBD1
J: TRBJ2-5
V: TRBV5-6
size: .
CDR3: CASSFWTGGEETQYF
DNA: TGTGCCAGCAGCTTCTGGACAGGGGGCGAAGAGACCCAGTACTTC

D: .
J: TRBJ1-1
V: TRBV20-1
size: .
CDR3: CSASTVGTEAFF
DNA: TGCAGTGCTAGTACTGTTGGTACTGAAGCTTTCTTT

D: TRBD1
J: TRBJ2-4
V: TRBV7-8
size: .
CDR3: CASSFSQQGAQNIQYF
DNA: TGTGCCAGCAGCTTTTCCCAACAGGGGGCCCAAAACATTCAGTACTTC

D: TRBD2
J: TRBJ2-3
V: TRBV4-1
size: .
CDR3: CASSRTSAGASSTDTQYF
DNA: TGCGCCAGCAGCCGAACCTCGGCGGGAGCTTCTAGCACAGATACGCAGTATTTT

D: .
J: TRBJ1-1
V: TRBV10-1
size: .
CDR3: CASSPSGTRTEAFF
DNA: TGCGCCAGCTCCCCCTCGGGGACAAGGACTGAAGCTTTCTTT

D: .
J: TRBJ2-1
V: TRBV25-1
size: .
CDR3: CASSGLRDYNEQFF
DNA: TGTGCCAGCAGTGGACTCAGGGATTACAATGAGCAGTTCTTC

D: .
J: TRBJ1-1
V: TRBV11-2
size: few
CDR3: CASSHSPGVGTEAFF
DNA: TGTGCCAGCAGCCATAGCCCAGGGGTCGGCACTGAAGCTTTCTTT

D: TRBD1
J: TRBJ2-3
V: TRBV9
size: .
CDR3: CASSGTGAPGPDTQYF
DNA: TGTGCCAGCAGCGGGACAGGGGCCCCAGGCCCAGATACGCAGTATTTT

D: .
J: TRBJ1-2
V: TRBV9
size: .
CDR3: CASSVEQNYGYTF
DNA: TGTGCCAGCAGCGTAGAACAAAACTATGGCTACACCTTC

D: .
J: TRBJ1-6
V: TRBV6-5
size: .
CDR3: CATGRDQDSPLHF
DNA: TGTGCCACCGGCAGGGATCAAGATTCACCCCTCCACTTT

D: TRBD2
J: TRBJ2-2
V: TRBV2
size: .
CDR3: CASRTGTSGTGELFF
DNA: TGTGCCAGCAGAACCGGGACTAGCGGTACCGGGGAGCTGTTTTTT

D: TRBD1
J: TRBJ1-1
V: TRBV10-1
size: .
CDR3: CASSRDRVTTFF
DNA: TGCGCCAGCAGCCGGGACAGGGTAACAACTTTCTTT

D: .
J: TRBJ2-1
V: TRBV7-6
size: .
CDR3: CASSLGNALQAQFF
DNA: TGTGCCAGCAGCTTAGGGAATGCCCTCCAGGCGCAGTTCTTC

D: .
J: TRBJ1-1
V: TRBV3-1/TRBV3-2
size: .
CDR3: CASSQGLRGTTEAFF
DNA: TGTGCCAGCAGCCAGGGCCTACGTGGTACGACTGAAGCTTTCTTT

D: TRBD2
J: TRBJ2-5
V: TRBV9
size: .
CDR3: CASSVGSSGNQETQYF
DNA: TGTGCCAGCAGCGTAGGGTCTAGCGGAAACCAAGAGACCCAGTACTTC

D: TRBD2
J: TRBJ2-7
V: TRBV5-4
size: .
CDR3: CASSPGTSGRISYEQYF
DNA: TGTGCCAGCAGCCCCGGGACTAGCGGGAGAATCTCCTACGAGCAGTACTTC

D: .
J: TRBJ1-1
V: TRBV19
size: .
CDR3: CASTHRGLYTEAFF
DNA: TGTGCCAGTACCCACCGGGGGTTGTACACTGAAGCTTTCTTT

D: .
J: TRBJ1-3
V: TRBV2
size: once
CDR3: CASRGEGLFSGNTIYF
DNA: TGTGCCAGCAGGGGAGAAGGACTCTTCTCTGGAAACACCATATATTTT

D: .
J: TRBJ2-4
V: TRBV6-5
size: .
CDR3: CASSYSAGAKNIQYF
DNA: TGTGCCAGCAGTTACTCTGCAGGGGCCAAAAACATTCAGTACTTC

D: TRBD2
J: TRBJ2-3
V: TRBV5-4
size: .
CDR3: CASSSGTSGRDIADTQYF
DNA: TGTGCCAGCAGCTCCGGGACTAGCGGGAGAGACATTGCAGATACGCAGTATTTT

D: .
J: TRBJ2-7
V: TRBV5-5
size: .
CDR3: CASSLGQGWSEQYF
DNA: TGTGCCAGCAGCTTGGGTCAGGGATGGAGTGAGCAGTACTTC

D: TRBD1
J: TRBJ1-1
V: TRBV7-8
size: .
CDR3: CASSIQGLSTEAFF
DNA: TGTGCCAGCAGCATACAGGGGCTGAGCACTGAAGCTTTCTTT